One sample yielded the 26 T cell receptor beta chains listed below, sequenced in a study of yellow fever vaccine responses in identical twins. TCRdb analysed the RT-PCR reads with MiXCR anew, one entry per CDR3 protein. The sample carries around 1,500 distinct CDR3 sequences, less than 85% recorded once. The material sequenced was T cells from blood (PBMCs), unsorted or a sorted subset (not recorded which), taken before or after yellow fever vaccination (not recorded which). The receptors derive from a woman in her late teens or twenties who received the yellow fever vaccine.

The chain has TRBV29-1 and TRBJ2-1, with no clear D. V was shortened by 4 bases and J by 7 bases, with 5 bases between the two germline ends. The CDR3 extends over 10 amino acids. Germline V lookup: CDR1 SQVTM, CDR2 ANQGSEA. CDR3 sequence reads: CSVALNEQFF. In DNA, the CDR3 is TGCAGCGTTGCCCTTAATGAGCAGTTCTTC.

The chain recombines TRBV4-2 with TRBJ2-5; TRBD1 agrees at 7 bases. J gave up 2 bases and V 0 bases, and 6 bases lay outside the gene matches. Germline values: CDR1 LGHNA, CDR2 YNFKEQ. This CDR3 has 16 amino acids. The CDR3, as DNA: TGTGCCAGCAGCCAAGATCCGGACAGGCGGCAAGAGACCCAGTACTTC. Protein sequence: CASSQDPDRRQETQYF.

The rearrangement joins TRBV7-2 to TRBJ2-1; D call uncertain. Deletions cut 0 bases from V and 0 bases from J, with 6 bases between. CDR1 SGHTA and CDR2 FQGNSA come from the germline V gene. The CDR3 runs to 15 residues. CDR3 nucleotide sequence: TGTGCCAGCAGCTTAGCGGCGAACTCCTACAATGAGCAGTTCTTC. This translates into CASSLAANSYNEQFF. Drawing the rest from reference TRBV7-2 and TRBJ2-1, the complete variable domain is GAGVSQSPSNKVTEKGKDVELRCDPISGHTALYWYRQSLGQGLEFLIYFQGNSAPDKSGLPSDRFSAERTGGSVSTLTIQRTQQEDSAVYLCASSLAANSYNEQFFGPGTRLTVL.

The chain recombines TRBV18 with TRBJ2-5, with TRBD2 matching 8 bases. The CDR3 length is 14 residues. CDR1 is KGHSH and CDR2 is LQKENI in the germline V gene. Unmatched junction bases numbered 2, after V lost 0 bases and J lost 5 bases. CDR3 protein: CASSPPSGGETQYF. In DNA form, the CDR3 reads TGTGCCAGCTCACCACCGAGCGGGGGCGAGACCCAGTACTTC.

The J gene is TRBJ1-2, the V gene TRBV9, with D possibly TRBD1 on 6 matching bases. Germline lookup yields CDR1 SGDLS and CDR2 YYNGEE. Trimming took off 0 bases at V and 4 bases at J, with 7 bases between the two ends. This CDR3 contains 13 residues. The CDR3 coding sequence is TGTGCCAGCAGCGTAGGCAGGGGCTATGGCTACACCTTC. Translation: CASSVGRGYGYTF.

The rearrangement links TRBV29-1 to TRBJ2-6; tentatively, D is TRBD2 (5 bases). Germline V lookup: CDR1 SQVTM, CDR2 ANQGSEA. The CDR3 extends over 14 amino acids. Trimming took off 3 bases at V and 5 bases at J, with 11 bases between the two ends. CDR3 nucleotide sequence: TGCAGCGTTGACGGCGAGGGCAGGGCCAACGTCCTGACTTTC. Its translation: CSVDGEGRANVLTF.

The CDR3 DNA is TGTGCCAGCAGCCAAGATGTGGGGAGCCCCCACGAGCAGTACTTC. Protein: CASSQDVGSPHEQYF. The rearrangement links TRBV4-2 to TRBJ2-7; possibly TRBD2 for D (5 bases). V was cut by 0 bases and J by 5 bases, with 14 bases left in between. This CDR3 is built from 15 residues. Germline values: CDR1 LGHNA, CDR2 YNFKEQ.

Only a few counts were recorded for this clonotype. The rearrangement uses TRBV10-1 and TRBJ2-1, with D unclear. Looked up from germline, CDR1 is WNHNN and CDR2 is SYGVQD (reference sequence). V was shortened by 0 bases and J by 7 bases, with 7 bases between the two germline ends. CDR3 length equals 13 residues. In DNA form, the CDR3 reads TGCGCCAGCAGTGAGTCTGTAGTGAATGAGCAGTTCTTC. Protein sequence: CASSESVVNEQFF.

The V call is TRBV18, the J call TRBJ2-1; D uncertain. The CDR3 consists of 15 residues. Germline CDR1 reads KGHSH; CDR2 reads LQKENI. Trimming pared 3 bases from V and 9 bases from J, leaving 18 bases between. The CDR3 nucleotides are TGTGCCAGCTCACCGAGGTTAGCTGGGCTCGGTGAGCAGTTCTTC. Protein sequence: CASSPRLAGLGEQFF.

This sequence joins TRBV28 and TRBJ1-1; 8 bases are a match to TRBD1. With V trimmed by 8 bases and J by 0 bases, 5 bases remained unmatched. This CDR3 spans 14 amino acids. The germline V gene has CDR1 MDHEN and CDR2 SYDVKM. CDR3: CASVTGAMNTEAFF. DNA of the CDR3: TGTGCCAGCGTGACAGGGGCCATGAACACTGAAGCTTTCTTT.

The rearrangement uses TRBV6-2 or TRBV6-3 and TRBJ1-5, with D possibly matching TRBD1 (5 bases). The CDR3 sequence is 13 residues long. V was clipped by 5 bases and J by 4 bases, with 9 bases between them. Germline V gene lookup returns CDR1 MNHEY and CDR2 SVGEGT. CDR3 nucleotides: TGTGCCAGCAGTCTACAGGAAAATCAGCCCCAGCATTTT. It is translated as CASSLQENQPQHF.

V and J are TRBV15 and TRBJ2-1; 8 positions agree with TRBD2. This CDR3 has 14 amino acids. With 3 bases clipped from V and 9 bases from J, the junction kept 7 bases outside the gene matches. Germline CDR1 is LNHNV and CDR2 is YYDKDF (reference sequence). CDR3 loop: CATSSGRDTGEQFF. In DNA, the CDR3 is TGTGCCACCAGCAGCGGGAGGGACACCGGTGAGCAGTTCTTC.

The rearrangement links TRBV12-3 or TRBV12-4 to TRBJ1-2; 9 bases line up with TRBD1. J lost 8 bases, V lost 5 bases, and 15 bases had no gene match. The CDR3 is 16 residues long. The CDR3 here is CASSLAEGQGLEGYTF. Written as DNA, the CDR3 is TGTGCCAGCAGTCTCGCGGAGGGACAGGGTTTAGAAGGCTACACCTTC.

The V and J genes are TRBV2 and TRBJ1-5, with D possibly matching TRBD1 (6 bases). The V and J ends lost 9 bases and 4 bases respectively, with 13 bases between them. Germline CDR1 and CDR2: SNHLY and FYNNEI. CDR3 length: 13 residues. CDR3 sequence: CASHRVANQPQHF. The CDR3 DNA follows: TGTGCCAGTCACAGGGTTGCAAATCAGCCCCAGCATTTT.

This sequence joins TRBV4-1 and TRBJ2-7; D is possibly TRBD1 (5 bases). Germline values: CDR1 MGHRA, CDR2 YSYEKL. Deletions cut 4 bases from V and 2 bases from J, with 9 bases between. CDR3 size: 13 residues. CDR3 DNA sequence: TGCGCCAGCAGCCCACAGGTAGCCTACGAGCAGTACTTC. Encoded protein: CASSPQVAYEQYF.

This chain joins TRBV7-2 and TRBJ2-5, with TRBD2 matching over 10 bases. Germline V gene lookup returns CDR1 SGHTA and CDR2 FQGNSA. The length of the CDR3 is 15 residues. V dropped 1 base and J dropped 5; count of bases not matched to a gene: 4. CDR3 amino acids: CASSLGLAGVETQYF. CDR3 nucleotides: TGTGCCAGCAGCTTAGGGCTAGCGGGAGTTGAGACCCAGTACTTC.

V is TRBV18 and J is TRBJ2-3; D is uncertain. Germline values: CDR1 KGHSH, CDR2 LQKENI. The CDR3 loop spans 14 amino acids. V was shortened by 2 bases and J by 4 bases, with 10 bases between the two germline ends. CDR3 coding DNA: TGTGCCAGCTCACCATCCCCGAAATCAGATACGCAGTATTTT. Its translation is CASSPSPKSDTQYF.

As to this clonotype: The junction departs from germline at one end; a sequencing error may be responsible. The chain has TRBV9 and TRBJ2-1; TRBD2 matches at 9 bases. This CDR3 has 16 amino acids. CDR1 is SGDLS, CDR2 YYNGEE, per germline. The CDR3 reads CASNVSGGTSYNEQFF. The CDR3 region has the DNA TGTGCCAGCAACGTAAGCGGGGGGACCTCCTACAATGAGCAGTTCTTC.

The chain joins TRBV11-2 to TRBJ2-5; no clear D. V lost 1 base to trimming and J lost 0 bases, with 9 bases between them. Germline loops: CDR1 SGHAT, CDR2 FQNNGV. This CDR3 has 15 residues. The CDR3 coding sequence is TGTGCCAGCAGCTTAGTGACACTATACCAAGAGACCCAGTACTTC. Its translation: CASSLVTLYQETQYF. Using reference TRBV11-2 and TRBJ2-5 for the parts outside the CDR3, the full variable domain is EAGVAQSPRYKIIEKRQSVAFWCNPISGHATLYWYQQILGQGPKLLIQFQNNGVVDDSQLPKDRFSAERLKGVDSTLKIQPAKLEDSAVYLCASSLVTLYQETQYFGPGTRLLVL.

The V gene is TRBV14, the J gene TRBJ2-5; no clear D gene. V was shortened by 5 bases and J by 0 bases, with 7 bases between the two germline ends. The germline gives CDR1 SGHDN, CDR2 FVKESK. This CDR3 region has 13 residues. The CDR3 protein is CASSREHQETQYF. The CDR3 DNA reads TGTGCCAGCAGCAGGGAACACCAAGAGACCCAGTACTTC.

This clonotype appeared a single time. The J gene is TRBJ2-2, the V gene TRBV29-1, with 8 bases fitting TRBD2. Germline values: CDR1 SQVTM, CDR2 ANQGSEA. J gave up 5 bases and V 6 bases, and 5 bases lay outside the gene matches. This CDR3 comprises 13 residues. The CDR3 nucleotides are TGCAGCGTCGGGAGGGCCCAAACCGGGGAGCTGTTTTTT. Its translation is CSVGRAQTGELFF.

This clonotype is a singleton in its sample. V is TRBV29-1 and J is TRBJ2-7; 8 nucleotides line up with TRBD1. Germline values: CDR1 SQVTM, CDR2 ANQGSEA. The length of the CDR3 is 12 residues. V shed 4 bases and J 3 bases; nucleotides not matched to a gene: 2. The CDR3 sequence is CSVGTGIYEQYF. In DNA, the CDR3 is TGCAGCGTTGGGACAGGGATCTACGAGCAGTACTTC.

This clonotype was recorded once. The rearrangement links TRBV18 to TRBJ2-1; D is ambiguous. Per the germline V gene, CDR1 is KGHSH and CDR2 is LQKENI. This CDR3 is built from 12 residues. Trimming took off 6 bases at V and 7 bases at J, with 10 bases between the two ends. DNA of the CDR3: TGTGCCAGCTCCGTAACCTGGAATGAGCAGTTCTTC. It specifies CASSVTWNEQFF.

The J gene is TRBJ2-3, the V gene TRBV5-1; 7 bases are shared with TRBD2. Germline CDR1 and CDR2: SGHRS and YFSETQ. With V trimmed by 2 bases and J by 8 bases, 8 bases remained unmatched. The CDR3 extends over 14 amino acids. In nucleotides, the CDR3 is TGCGCCAGCAGCTTAGATCCCGGCGGGGGTACGCAGTATTTT. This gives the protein CASSLDPGGGTQYF.

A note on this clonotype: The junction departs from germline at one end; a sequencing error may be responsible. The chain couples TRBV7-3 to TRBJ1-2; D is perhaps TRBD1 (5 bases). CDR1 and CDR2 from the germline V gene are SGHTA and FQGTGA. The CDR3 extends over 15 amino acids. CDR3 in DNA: TGTGCCAGCAGTTTAAACCAGGGACCTTCTTATGGCTACACCTTC. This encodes CASSLNQGPSYGYTF.

The CDR3 DNA reads TGTGCCAGCAGTTTAGCCAATCAGCCCCAGCATTTT. It yields the protein CASSLANQPQHF. This chain joins TRBV12-3 or TRBV12-4 and TRBJ1-5; no clear D. Trimming pared 0 bases from V and 3 bases from J, leaving 0 bases between. The CDR3 sequence is 12 residues long.